The T cell receptor (beta chain) described here comes from a study of tumor and adjacent non-tumor tissue in lung cancer. Study-wide results and caveats: Compared with tumor, normal lung showed significantly lower TCR diversity. Tumor TCR diversity, when higher, was linked to shorter survival.

TCRbeta libraries were built with three rounds of nested PCR, modified from ARM-PCR. TCRdb redid the calling of the multiplex PCR reads with MiXCR, one entry per CDR3 protein. In the table there are 65,000 to 80,000 distinct CDR3 sequences, around 73% of which are singletons. Germline V lookup: CDR1 DFQATT, CDR2 SNEGSKA (reference sequence). The CDR3 has 15 residues. No cell sorting was done before RNA was extracted from the tissue. With respect to this clonotype: Its antigen is undetermined. The junction shows a germline mismatch at one end, possibly a read error.

Sequencing was carried out using lung tumor tissue. J is TRBJ2-3 and V is TRBV20-1; D might be TRBD2 (5 bases). This TCR derives from a man aged 55 to 70 with non-small cell lung cancer. The CDR3 DNA follows: TGCAGTGCTCACCACACTAACGGGATCATAGATACACAGTATTTT. Its protein is CSAHHTNGIIDTQYF.